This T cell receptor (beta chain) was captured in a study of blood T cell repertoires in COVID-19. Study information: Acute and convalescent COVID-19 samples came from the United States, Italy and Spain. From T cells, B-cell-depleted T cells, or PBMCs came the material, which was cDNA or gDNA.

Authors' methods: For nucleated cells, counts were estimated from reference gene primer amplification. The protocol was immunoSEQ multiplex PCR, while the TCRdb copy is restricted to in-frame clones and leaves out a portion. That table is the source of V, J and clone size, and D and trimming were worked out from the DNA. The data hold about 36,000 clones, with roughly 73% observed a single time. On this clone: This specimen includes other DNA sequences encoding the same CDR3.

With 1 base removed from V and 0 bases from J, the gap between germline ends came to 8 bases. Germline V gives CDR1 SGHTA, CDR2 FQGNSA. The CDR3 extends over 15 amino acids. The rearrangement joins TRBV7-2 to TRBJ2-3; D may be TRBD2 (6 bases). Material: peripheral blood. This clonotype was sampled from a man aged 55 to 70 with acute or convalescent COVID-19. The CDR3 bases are TGTGCCAGCAGCTTAGACGGGGGTAGCACAGATACGCAGTATTTT. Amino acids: CASSLDGGSTDTQYF.